Listed below are T cell receptor beta chains from one sample, sequenced in a study of CD8 T cells in ankylosing spondylitis. TCRdb reprocessed the 5' RACE reads with MiXCR, giving one entry per CDR3 protein. The sample has approximately 100,000 distinct CDR3 sequences, 24% seen once. Material for sequencing was synovial fluid, either unsorted or a sorted T cell fraction (not recorded which). These receptors were obtained from a male donor with ankylosing spondylitis. The CDR3 runs from the conserved cysteine through the conserved F or W. A D gene is named only where the DNA matches it firmly. Size is omitted from some rows. Given values are once, few, many or a class for expanded clones.

d_gene | j_gene | v_gene | abundance | CDR3aa | CDR3nt
NA | TRBJ1-5 | TRBV12-3/TRBV12-4 | NA | CASSKDGQRPQHF | TGTGCCAGCAGTAAGGACGGTCAGAGGCCCCAGCATTTT
NA | TRBJ2-3 | TRBV27 | NA | CASSFLRLTDTQYF | TGTGCCAGCAGTTTCCTTAGACTCACAGATACGCAGTATTTT
NA | TRBJ1-1 | TRBV20-1 | NA | CSARPDDRPFF | TGCAGTGCTAGACCGGACGATCGGCCTTTCTTT
NA | TRBJ2-1 | TRBV20-1 | few | CSAISPAGQQSSYNEQFF | TGCAGTGCAATCTCCCCGGCGGGACAGCAGAGCTCCTACAATGAGCAGTTCTTC
NA | TRBJ2-2 | TRBV5-1 | many | CASSLDLSAGELFF | TGCGCCAGCAGCTTGGACCTCTCCGCCGGGGAGCTGTTTTTT
NA | TRBJ2-2 | TRBV10-1 | NA | CVVQDVNTGELFF | TGCGTCGTACAGGATGTCAACACCGGGGAGCTGTTTTTT
TRBD2 | TRBJ2-3 | TRBV6-1 | few | CASSEARVAGTQYF | TGTGCCAGCAGTGAAGCGCGGGTAGCGGGGACGCAGTATTTT
TRBD2 | TRBJ2-5 | TRBV20-1 | few | CSPGREGLSQETQYF | TGCAGCCCCGGGAGGGAGGGCCTATCCCAAGAGACCCAGTACTTC
TRBD1 | TRBJ1-1 | TRBV7-2 | once | CASSTLTGVISEAFF | TGTGCCAGCAGTACATTGACAGGGGTTATCTCTGAAGCTTTCTTT
NA | TRBJ2-1 | TRBV11-3 | many | CASSLDRGVNEQFF | TGTGCCAGCAGCTTAGATCGGGGCGTCAATGAGCAGTTCTTC
NA | TRBJ2-3 | TRBV5-1 | few | CASSLEQGTGGDTQYF | TGCGCCAGCAGCTTGGAACAGGGGACCGGGGGTGATACGCAGTATTTT
NA | TRBJ2-1 | TRBV7-8 | once | CASSHRAGNLLGGQFF | TGTGCCAGCAGCCACCGGGCCGGGAATCTCCTTGGGGGGCAGTTCTTC
NA | TRBJ2-7 | TRBV20-1 | NA | CSATGRELAYEQYF | TGCAGTGCTACCGGACGAGAACTAGCCTACGAGCAGTACTTC
NA | TRBJ1-1 | TRBV11-2 | many | CASSMGLSNTEAFF | TGTGCCAGCAGCATGGGACTGTCGAACACTGAAGCTTTCTTT
NA | TRBJ2-3 | TRBV12-3/TRBV12-4 | NA | CASSPLGGGAQYF | TGTGCCAGCAGTCCCTTGGGGGGAGGCGCGCAGTATTTT
NA | TRBJ2-1 | TRBV5-1 | medium-sized | CASSLDGGNNEQFF | TGCGCCAGCAGCTTGGACGGGGGAAACAATGAGCAGTTCTTC
TRBD2 | TRBJ2-1 | TRBV2 | NA | CASTLTAGGPRSNEQFF | TGTGCCAGCACCCTAACGGCGGGAGGGCCAAGGTCAAATGAGCAGTTCTTC
NA | TRBJ1-1 | TRBV7-9 | NA | CASSFSGDTEAFF | TGTGCCAGCAGTTTCTCAGGGGACACTGAAGCTTTCTTT
NA | TRBJ1-2 | TRBV28 | NA | CASSFRGSGYTF | TGTGCCAGCAGTTTTAGGGGTAGCGGCTACACCTTC
TRBD1 | TRBJ1-5 | TRBV27 | few | CASSMRTGPLSNQPQHF | TGTGCCAGCAGTATGAGGACAGGACCCTTGAGCAATCAGCCCCAGCATTTT
TRBD2 | TRBJ2-5 | TRBV29-1 | few | CSVESPTLAGGETQYF | TGCAGCGTTGAATCCCCCACCCTAGCGGGAGGAGAGACCCAGTACTTC
NA | TRBJ2-5 | TRBV5-1 | NA | CASSLFAEQETQYF | TGCGCCAGCAGCTTGTTCGCAGAACAAGAGACCCAGTACTTC
TRBD1 | TRBJ1-1 | TRBV5-1 | NA | CASSLFGTGEGVGEAFF | TGCGCCAGCAGCTTGTTTGGGACAGGGGAAGGTGTGGGTGAAGCTTTCTTT
TRBD2 | TRBJ2-1 | TRBV20-1 | many | CSAETLAGALAYNEQFF | TGCAGTGCCGAGACACTAGCGGGAGCCCTCGCCTACAATGAGCAGTTCTTC
NA | TRBJ1-1 | TRBV4-2 | few | CASSQPQGTEAFF | TGTGCCAGCAGCCAACCCCAGGGGACTGAAGCTTTCTTT
NA | TRBJ2-7 | TRBV3-1 | few | CASSQLLGGYEQYF | TGTGCCAGCAGCCAGCTCCTAGGAGGCTACGAGCAGTACTTC
NA | TRBJ1-1 | TRBV11-2 | NA | CASSLMGGTEAFF | TGTGCCAGCAGCTTAATGGGGGGAACTGAAGCTTTCTTT
TRBD1 | TRBJ2-2 | TRBV7-9 | few | CASSLRTGGANTGELFF | TGTGCCAGCAGCTTAAGGACAGGGGGGGCGAACACCGGGGAGCTGTTTTTT
NA | TRBJ1-4 | TRBV20-1 | many | CSARSSSWTDNEKLFF | TGCAGTGCGAGATCCTCGAGCTGGACTGATAATGAAAAACTGTTTTTT
NA | TRBJ1-1 | TRBV12-3/TRBV12-4 | many | CASSLGIGSGTEAFF | TGTGCCAGCAGTTTAGGTATCGGAAGTGGCACTGAAGCTTTCTTT
NA | TRBJ2-2 | TRBV20-1 | many | CSARDSYGGELFF | TGCAGTGCTAGAGATTCTTACGGTGGGGAGCTGTTTTTT
TRBD2 | TRBJ2-7 | TRBV20-1 | NA | CSARLGTTYEQYF | TGCAGTGCTAGACTCGGGACTACCTACGAGCAGTACTTC
TRBD2 | TRBJ2-1 | TRBV27 | NA | CASSISGGLYYNEQFF | TGTGCCAGCAGTATTTCGGGAGGACTGTACTACAATGAGCAGTTCTTC
TRBD2 | TRBJ2-3 | TRBV7-2 | NA | CASTATSGRTDTQYF | TGTGCCAGCACCGCTACTAGCGGTCGCACAGATACGCAGTATTTT
NA | TRBJ1-4 | TRBV20-1 | few | CSARDFGGTNEKLFF | TGCAGTGCTAGAGACTTCGGGGGGACTAATGAAAAACTGTTTTTT
TRBD1 | TRBJ2-5 | TRBV20-1 | few | CSASVGQAFQETQYF | TGCAGTGCTAGCGTAGGACAGGCGTTTCAAGAGACCCAGTACTTC
TRBD1 | TRBJ1-2 | TRBV3-1 | few | CASSQEGGTGGYYGYTF | TGTGCCAGCAGCCAAGAAGGCGGGACAGGGGGCTACTATGGCTACACCTTC